The 12 T cell receptor beta chains given below trace back to one sample, sequenced in a study of shared clonotypes between healthy human individuals. The repertoire was sequenced with immunoSEQ multiplex PCR; TCRdb's copy has only in-frame clones and lacks some. The data contain some 650,000 clones, about 96% of them singletons. The sample was naive CD4+ T cells sorted from blood. Sample subset: CD45RA+ positively selected. Receptors originate from a woman under 40 in good health.

This clone was seen only once. The chain has TRBV5-6 and TRBJ2-7, with a weak D call TRBD1 (6 bases). Germline V lookup: CDR1 SGHDT, CDR2 YYEEEE. Trimming took off 3 bases at V and 5 bases at J, with 18 bases between the two ends. The CDR3 runs to 15 residues. The CDR3 protein is CASSWNTGSPHEQYF. The CDR3 DNA reads as TGTGCCAGCAGCTGGAACACAGGGAGTCCCCACGAGCAGTACTTC. Full variable domain (outside the CDR3, taken from reference TRBV5-6 and TRBJ2-7): DAGVTQSPTHLIKTRGQQVTLRCSPKSGHDTVSWYQQALGQGPQFIFQYYEEEERQRGNFPDRFSGHQFPNYSSELNVNALLLGDSALYLCASSWNTGSPHEQYFGPGTRLTVT.

The chain joins TRBV11-2 to TRBJ1-3; no reliable D call. From germline, CDR1 is SGHAT and CDR2 FQNNGV. V was pared by 0 bases and J by 4 bases, with 7 bases between. CDR3 length: 14 amino acids. The CDR3 is CASSLDSVGNTIYF. In DNA form, the CDR3 reads TGTGCCAGCAGCTTAGATTCCGTAGGAAACACCATATATTTT. Complete variable domain (other parts from reference TRBV11-2 and TRBJ1-3): EAGVAQSPRYKIIEKRQSVAFWCNPISGHATLYWYQQILGQGPKLLIQFQNNGVVDDSQLPKDRFSAERLKGVDSTLKIQPAKLEDSAVYLCASSLDSVGNTIYFGEGSWLTVV.

The chain combines TRBV27 with TRBJ2-1; the match to TRBD2 covers 11 bases. V lost 3 bases and J lost 5; bases outside the gene matches: 0. The CDR3 sequence is 14 residues long. Germline V gene data show CDR1 as MNHEY and CDR2 as SMNVEV (reference sequence). DNA of the CDR3: TGTGCCAGCAGTTTGACTAGCGGGGACAATGAGCAGTTCTTC. It is translated as CASSLTSGDNEQFF.

The CDR3 nucleotides read TGTGCCAGCTCACCACCGACCGGAGAGGGACTAGCGGGACTCGAGCAGTACTTC. Its protein product is CASSPPTGEGLAGLEQYF. The chain combines TRBV18 with TRBJ2-7; 13 positions agree with TRBD2. Unmatched junction bases numbered 11, after V lost 0 bases and J lost 6 bases. Germline loops: CDR1 KGHSH, CDR2 LQKENI. The length of the CDR3 is 18 residues.

V usage is TRBV7-8 and J usage is TRBJ2-2; TRBD2 aligns across 9 bases. V trimming: 4 bases; J trimming: 6 bases; junction bases outside the gene matches: 12. Germline assignment: CDR1 SGHVS and CDR2 FQNEAQ. The CDR3 loop spans 17 amino acids. The DNA for the CDR3 is TGTGCCAGCAGCTCAGGAGCCGGGACTAGCAGCGCCGGGGAGCTGTTTTTT. It encodes CASSSGAGTSSAGELFF.

The chain links TRBV7-9 to TRBJ2-7; 12 positions match TRBD2. In germline, CDR1 is SEHNR, CDR2 FQNEAQ (reference sequence). This CDR3 spans 17 amino acids. The junction had 6 bases not matched to a gene; V was cut back by 0 bases and J by 3 bases. DNA of the CDR3: TGTGCCAGCAGCTTAGCGCGAACTAGCGGGAGGATCTACGAGCAGTACTTC. This sequence encodes CASSLARTSGRIYEQYF.

The V and J genes are TRBV5-1 and TRBJ2-1; 10 nucleotides agree with TRBD2. Unmatched junction bases numbered 13, after V lost 3 bases and J lost 7 bases. CDR3 length: 17 amino acids. Germline V gene sequence: CDR1 SGHRS, CDR2 YFSETQ. The CDR3 reads CASSYQSSGRWGNEQFF. The DNA of the CDR3 is TGCGCCAGCAGCTACCAATCTAGCGGGAGATGGGGAAATGAGCAGTTCTTC.

V and J are TRBV6-1 and TRBJ2-7, with 14 bases aligning to TRBD2. Germline CDR1 is MNHNS and CDR2 is SASEGT. The V gene end was trimmed by 4 bases and the J gene end by 8 bases; junction bases not matched to a gene: 7. The CDR3 loop spans 15 amino acids. CDR3 DNA sequence: TGTGCCAGCAGTGGAGAGGGACTAGCGGGAGTACAGCAGTACTTC. Protein product: CASSGEGLAGVQQYF.

This chain uses TRBV11-2 with TRBJ1-5; maybe TRBD1 (5 bases). Germline V CDR1 and CDR2: SGHAT, FQNNGV. V lost 3 bases to trimming and J lost 1 base, with 16 bases between them. There are 17 residues in the CDR3. The CDR3 DNA reads as TGTGCCAGCAGCTTGGGGACCAGGGAGGGGAGCAATCAGCCCCAGCATTTT. It codes for CASSLGTREGSNQPQHF.

This chain's CDR3 is CASRHNRGRGYEQYF. As DNA, the CDR3 is TGTGCCAGCAGACATAATAGGGGACGCGGCTACGAGCAGTACTTC. The rearrangement links TRBV11-2 to TRBJ2-7; D possibly matches TRBD1 or TRBD2 (5 bases each). CDR3 length: 15 amino acids. CDR1 and CDR2 (germline): SGHAT, FQNNGV. The V and J ends lost 6 bases and 3 bases respectively, with 18 bases between them.

The chain links TRBV6-6 to TRBJ2-7, with 7 bases identical to TRBD2. V lost 0 bases, J lost 3 bases, and 8 bases stayed unmatched. The CDR3 is 16 residues long. From germline, CDR1 is MNHNY and CDR2 SVGAGI (reference sequence). CDR3 region: CASSYSLVAGRYEQYF. The CDR3 DNA reads TGTGCCAGCAGTTACTCGTTGGTAGCGGGCCGCTACGAGCAGTACTTC.

The V call is TRBV7-6, the J call TRBJ2-5; a weak D match, TRBD1 (5 bases). Germline V gene lookup returns CDR1 SGHVS and CDR2 FNYEAQ. The CDR3 has 14 amino acids. Trimming pared 0 bases from V and 5 bases from J, leaving 10 bases between. The CDR3 coding sequence is TGTGCCAGCAGCTTAGCAACAGGATGGGAGACCCAGTACTTC. Translation: CASSLATGWETQYF.